The 5 T cell receptor beta chains given below trace back to one sample, sequenced in a study of early T cells in non-severe SARS-CoV-2 infection. TCRdb re-called the 5' RACE reads through MiXCR, storing one row per CDR3 protein. The table records under 85,000 distinct CDR3 sequences, under 9.5% of them present only once. Sequencing was carried out using whole blood. The receptors here all came from an adult who was a healthcare worker with PCR-confirmed SARS-CoV-2 infection or an uninfected control (not recorded which).

The chain recombines TRBV28 with TRBJ2-3; no clear D. There are 12 residues in the CDR3. Trimming took off 6 bases at V and 4 bases at J, with 8 bases between the two ends. Germline-derived CDR1 and CDR2 are MDHEN and SYDVKM. CDR3: CASRFPSDTQYF. The CDR3 nucleotides are TGTGCCAGCAGGTTCCCTTCAGATACGCAGTATTTT.

This clonotype has just a few counts. The chain is built from TRBV24-1 and TRBJ2-3; the match to TRBD1 covers 10 bases. The CDR3 is 16 residues long. Germline values: CDR1 KGHDR, CDR2 SFDVKD. The trim removed 3 bases at V and 3 bases at J, leaving 5 bases unmatched. The CDR3 DNA follows: TGTGCCACCAGTGATGGGGGACAGGGGTGGACAGATACGCAGTATTTT. This codes for CATSDGGQGWTDTQYF.

V gene TRBV9 combines with J gene TRBJ2-3, with 7 bases that match TRBD1. V shed 4 bases, J shed 0 bases, and the junction held 5 bases outside the gene matches. Germline loops: CDR1 SGDLS, CDR2 YYNGEE. The CDR3 runs to 15 residues. The CDR3 here is CASSRDSRSTDTQYF. CDR3 DNA sequence: TGTGCCAGCAGCAGGGACAGTCGCAGCACAGATACGCAGTATTTT. Combining the CDR3 with reference TRBV9 and TRBJ2-3 gives the whole variable domain DSGVTQTPKHLITATGQRVTLRCSPRSGDLSVYWYQQSLDQGLQFLIQYYNGEERAKGNILERFSAQQFPDLHSELNLSSLELGDSALYFCASSRDSRSTDTQYFGPGTRLTVL.

This clonotype has a count of ten or more. V and J are TRBV27 and TRBJ1-4; 8 positions agree with TRBD1. CDR1 and CDR2 from the germline V gene are MNHEY and SMNVEV (reference sequence). V trimming: 6 bases; J trimming: 3 bases; junction bases outside the gene matches: 3. The CDR3 is 14 residues long. This CDR3 reads CASRRQGSNEKLFF. In nucleotides, the CDR3 is TGTGCCAGCAGGAGACAGGGGTCTAATGAAAAACTGTTTTTT.

CDR3 sequence: CASSFKGEYNEQFF. DNA for the CDR3: TGTGCCAGCAGCTTCAAAGGGGAGTACAATGAGCAGTTCTTC. The genes are TRBV7-2 and TRBJ2-1, with D perhaps assigned TRBD1 or TRBD2 (5 bases each). Trimming removed 3 bases from V and 4 bases from J, with 10 bases in between. Germline lookup yields CDR1 SGHTA and CDR2 FQGNSA. The CDR3 consists of 14 residues.